These T cell receptor beta chains were read from a single sample in a study of CD8 T cells in Susac syndrome. TCRdb re-derived calls from the immunoSEQ multiplex PCR reads in MiXCR, one entry per CDR3 protein. The sample holds roughly 110,000 distinct CDR3 sequences, approximately 93% seen once. Sequenced sample: CD8+ T cells from PBMCs. The source is a human donor with Susac syndrome. Each CDR3 is given with its conserved first and last residue. The D gene is left open where the match is weak. Size is stated for part of the rows, as once, few or many counts, or as a class when the clone is expanded.

j_gene | abundance | v_gene | d_gene | CDR3aa
TRBJ2-1 | . | TRBV11-1 | TRBD2 | CASSLGVGGGAYNEQFF
TRBJ1-6 | . | TRBV6-5 | . | CASSYFGRDSHSPLHF
TRBJ2-2 | . | TRBV7-3 | . | CASSLRQANTGELFF
TRBJ2-3 | . | TRBV20-1 | . | CSAKGGPTGDTQYF
TRBJ2-7 | . | TRBV30 | . | CAWRTRTYEQYF
TRBJ2-1 | few | TRBV4-1 | . | CASSQSVWDEQFF
TRBJ2-2 | once | TRBV12-5 | TRBD1 | CASGTGAGELFF
TRBJ2-3 | . | TRBV2 | . | CATGGPYSEDTQYF
TRBJ2-1 | . | TRBV29-1 | TRBD2 | CSVEGSRGVSYNEQFF
TRBJ1-6 | once | TRBV18 | . | CASSEYRVGNSPLHF
TRBJ2-1 | few | TRBV7-6 | . | CASSFSGSYNEQFF
TRBJ2-5 | . | TRBV9 | . | CASSLLGMGQETQYF
TRBJ2-7 | . | TRBV5-6 | . | CASSLPGEAYEQYF
TRBJ1-6 | . | TRBV3-1 | TRBD1 | CASSPTGDSPLHF
TRBJ1-5 | . | TRBV7-8 | . | CASSPLGTTNQPQHF
TRBJ2-2 | . | TRBV12-3/TRBV12-4 | TRBD2 | CASRTTSGGITGELFF
TRBJ1-1 | . | TRBV6-2/TRBV6-3 | . | CASGDSNTEAFF
TRBJ1-1 | . | TRBV9 | . | CASSAQGSRTEAFF
TRBJ2-7 | once | TRBV20-1 | TRBD2 | CSARDPSGGDYEQYF
TRBJ1-1 | . | TRBV27 | . | CASSLTMGAPEAFF
TRBJ1-1 | . | TRBV27 | . | CASAQGGGTEAFF
TRBJ1-6 | . | TRBV27 | . | CASSTRGAYSPLHF
TRBJ2-7 | . | TRBV15 | . | CATSSRGQSYEQYF
TRBJ1-4 | . | TRBV7-8 | . | CASSLAHGAPDEKLFF
TRBJ1-1 | . | TRBV9 | . | CASSPGLETTEAFF
TRBJ1-2 | . | TRBV15 | TRBD1 | CATSEPGQGANGYTF
TRBJ2-7 | . | TRBV29-1 | TRBD1 | CSVEADRDYEQYF
TRBJ2-7 | . | TRBV19 | TRBD1 | CASSRGTAAYEQYF
TRBJ2-5 | . | TRBV6-6 | TRBD2 | CASTAGGGETQYF
TRBJ1-1 | medium-sized | TRBV5-8 | . | CASSLRETGQAEAFF
TRBJ2-2 | . | TRBV6-1 | TRBD2 | CASSLGMAGGQDGELFF